Presented here are 22 T cell receptor beta chains from one specimen sequenced in a study of shared clonotypes between healthy human individuals. The assay was immunoSEQ multiplex PCR, and TCRdb's table has in-frame clones only and misses some. The repertoire consists of 400,000 to 550,000 clones, with less than 80% occurring once and the leading ten covering over 9.5%. What was sequenced was PBMCs. Receptors were obtained from a woman aged 40-49 years in good health. Some clones in this sample may be carry-over from other donors' samples.

The chain links TRBV25-1 to TRBJ1-1; D is uncertain. V gave up 2 bases and J gave up 1 base, with 14 bases separating them. Germline V gene sequence: CDR1 MGHDK, CDR2 SYGVNS. This CDR3 is built from 16 residues. CDR3 in amino acids: CASSEMVLRSNTEAFF. The CDR3, as DNA: TGTGCCAGCAGTGAAATGGTACTGCGATCGAACACTGAAGCTTTCTTT.

The CDR3 sequence: CASSLNSGTPGELFF. The DNA of the CDR3 is TGTGCCAGCTCACTAAATAGCGGGACCCCCGGGGAGCTGTTTTTT. This chain links TRBV18 with TRBJ2-2, with 8 bases aligning to TRBD2. Unmatched junction bases numbered 7, after V lost 4 bases and J lost 6 bases. This CDR3 spans 15 amino acids. Germline assignment: CDR1 KGHSH and CDR2 LQKENI. Full variable domain (missing parts from reference TRBV18 and TRBJ2-2): NAGVMQNPRHLVRRRGQEARLRCSPMKGHSHVYWYRQLPEEGLKFMVYLQKENIIDESGMPKERFSAEFPKEGPSILRIQQVVRGDSAAYFCASSLNSGTPGELFFGEGSRLTVL.

The chain uses TRBV18 and TRBJ2-3, with D hard to call. The length of the CDR3 is 14 residues. Germline CDR1 reads KGHSH; CDR2 reads LQKENI. V lost 3 bases, J lost 2 bases, and 9 bases lay in between. The CDR3: CASSPGINTDTQYF. CDR3 DNA sequence: TGTGCCAGCTCACCGGGGATCAACACAGATACGCAGTATTTT.

The chain recombines TRBV18 with TRBJ2-6, with D uncertain. Per germline, CDR1 KGHSH and CDR2 LQKENI. V lost 5 bases and J 1 base, leaving 6 bases between the germline ends. The CDR3 consists of 14 residues. The CDR3 bases are TGTGCCAGCTCATCGGAGTCTGGGGCCAACGTCCTGACTTTC. Protein sequence: CASSSESGANVLTF.

This chain uses TRBV10-1 with TRBJ2-3; no clear D. With 3 bases removed from V and 7 bases from J, the gap between germline ends came to 14 bases. The CDR3 is made up of 14 amino acids. The germline V gene has CDR1 WNHNN and CDR2 SYGVQD (reference sequence). CDR3 coding DNA: TGCGCCAGCAGTGATTCTCTTGTTCCATATACGCAGTATTTT. It encodes CASSDSLVPYTQYF.

V and J are TRBV5-1 and TRBJ2-5, with D perhaps matching TRBD2 (5 bases). CDR3 length equals 15 residues. Trimming took 1 base from V and 4 from J, leaving 14 bases between them. Per germline, CDR1 SGHRS and CDR2 YFSETQ. CDR3 in DNA: TGCGCCAGCAGCTTGTTTGGGTCTCGGGGAGAGACCCAGTACTTC. Amino acids: CASSLFGSRGETQYF.

The V and J genes are TRBV4-3 and TRBJ2-7; tentative D call: TRBD2 (6 bases). V was cut by 0 bases and J by 3 bases, with 15 bases left in between. CDR3 size: 16 residues. Germline-derived CDR1 and CDR2 are LGHNA and YSLEER. The CDR3 DNA reads as TGCGCCAGCAGCCAAGATACTCAGGCGGGACTCTACGAGCAGTACTTC. Protein sequence: CASSQDTQAGLYEQYF.

This clone was counted once. The chain has TRBV28 and TRBJ2-5; TRBD1 aligns across 9 bases. Trimming cost V 2 bases and J 7 bases; bases outside gene matches: 8. Per germline, CDR1 MDHEN and CDR2 SYDVKM. This CDR3 comprises 15 residues. CDR3 nucleotides: TGTGCCAGCAGTTTACCCGGGACAGGGAGGGTGACCCAGTACTTC. This gives the protein CASSLPGTGRVTQYF.

The genes are TRBV7-8 and TRBJ2-1, with D possibly being TRBD1 or TRBD2 (5 bases each). Germline V CDR1 and CDR2: SGHVS, FQNEAQ. The CDR3 sequence is 15 residues long. The V and J ends lost 5 bases and 7 bases respectively, with 18 bases between them. The CDR3 DNA is TGTGCCAGCAGCCCCCGGACCGGGGCCACTAATGAGCAGTTCTTC. This sequence encodes CASSPRTGATNEQFF.

V is TRBV7-9 and J is TRBJ2-7, with 9 bases aligning to TRBD2. Germline CDR1 reads SEHNR; CDR2 reads FQNEAQ (reference sequence). The V and J ends lost 1 base and 0 bases, in that order; junction bases with no gene match: 10. The CDR3 has 18 amino acids. CDR3: CASSLGPSGRTNSYEQYF. Written as DNA, the CDR3 is TGTGCCAGCAGCTTAGGGCCCAGCGGGAGGACCAACTCCTACGAGCAGTACTTC.

The chain combines TRBV7-3 with TRBJ2-5, with 8 bases that match TRBD2. V gave up 0 bases and J gave up 5 bases; unmatched junction bases: 5. Germline-derived CDR1 and CDR2 are SGHTA and FQGTGA. This CDR3 region has 15 residues. The CDR3 DNA reads as TGTGCCAGCAGCTTAACAGGATGGACTAGCGAGACCCAGTACTTC. Encoded protein: CASSLTGWTSETQYF. The whole variable domain, remainder taken from reference TRBV7-3 and TRBJ2-5, is GAGVSQTPSNKVTEKGKYVELRCDPISGHTALYWYRQSLGQGPEFLIYFQGTGAADDSGLPNDRFFAVRPEGSVSTLKIQRTERGDSAVYLCASSLTGWTSETQYFGPGTRLLVL.

The chain recombines TRBV14 with TRBJ2-1, with TRBD2 matching over 7 bases. Germline CDR1 and CDR2: SGHDN and FVKESK. This CDR3 has 18 residues. The junction had 18 bases not matched to a gene; V was cut back by 2 bases and J by 8 bases. The CDR3 DNA is TGTGCCAGCAGCCAACCCCCCGGGCGGGGCGGGAGAGTGGATGAGCAGTTCTTC. It encodes CASSQPPGRGGRVDEQFF.

About this clone: Other DNA sequences from this sample encode an identical CDR3 as well. This sequence joins TRBV7-3 and TRBJ1-2; no firm D call. CDR1 is SGHTA and CDR2 is FQGTGA in the germline V gene. With 5 bases removed from V and 8 bases from J, the gap between germline ends came to 18 bases. This CDR3 contains 14 residues. The CDR3 reads CASSPVGSSAGYTF. Written as DNA, the CDR3 is TGTGCCAGCAGCCCGGTTGGATCAAGTGCGGGCTACACCTTC.

This chain connects TRBV6-5 to TRBJ2-3; D uncertain. This CDR3 comprises 15 residues. Trimming removed 0 bases from V and 3 bases from J, with 10 bases in between. The V gene's germline CDR1 is MNHEY and CDR2 SVGAGI. As DNA, the CDR3 is TGTGCCAGCAGTTACTCGCGCCACGTAACAGATACGCAGTATTTT. Translating gives CASSYSRHVTDTQYF.

This chain joins TRBV28 and TRBJ1-2; perhaps TRBD1 as D (5 bases). The CDR3 has 13 amino acids. CDR1 is MDHEN, CDR2 SYDVKM, per germline. V was shortened by 7 bases and J by 0 bases, with 9 bases between the two germline ends. CDR3 sequence: CASTGTANYGYTF. CDR3 coding DNA: TGTGCCAGCACCGGGACGGCTAACTATGGCTACACCTTC.

This clone showed up just a few times. This CDR3 reads CASSRRTGAIEAFF. CDR3 nucleotide sequence: TGTGCCAGCAGCCGACGGACAGGGGCCATTGAAGCTTTCTTT. The rearrangement links TRBV4-2 to TRBJ1-1, with TRBD1 matching over 9 bases. CDR3 size: 14 residues. The V gene end was trimmed by 4 bases and the J gene end by 7 bases; junction bases not matched to a gene: 7. Germline assignment: CDR1 LGHNA and CDR2 YNFKEQ.

J is TRBJ2-3 and V is TRBV9, with a tentative D call TRBD2 (5 bases). Trimming cost V 4 bases and J 6 bases, with 12 bases left between them. Per germline, CDR1 SGDLS and CDR2 YYNGEE. The length of the CDR3 is 13 residues. CDR3 nucleotides: TGTGCCAGCAGCCCTCGGGGAAGCGATACGCAGTATTTT. Translated, it gives CASSPRGSDTQYF.

This clone occurred a few times. The CDR3 here is CASSQQYEQYF. The CDR3 DNA is TGTGCCAGCAGTCAACAATACGAGCAGTACTTC. The rearrangement uses TRBV6-6 and TRBJ2-5; D gene ambiguous. The assigned J gene may be wrong: the sequence end matches TRBJ2-7 better. Germline values: CDR1 MNHNY, CDR2 SVGAGI (reference sequence). The CDR3 is made up of 11 amino acids.

The rearrangement links TRBV7-6 to TRBJ2-2; D gene unclear. Trimming removed 1 base at V and 3 bases at J, with 9 bases between. Germline CDR1 reads SGHVS; CDR2 reads FNYEAQ. The CDR3 runs 15 residues. The CDR3 region has the DNA TGTGCCAGCAGCTTAGGCCAGAGTCACACCGGGGAGCTGTTTTTT. Translation: CASSLGQSHTGELFF.

This sequence joins TRBV6-1 and TRBJ2-5; TRBD2 agrees at 7 bases. There are 17 residues in the CDR3. Germline CDR1 reads MNHNS; CDR2 reads SASEGT. V shed 3 bases and J 3 bases; nucleotides not matched to a gene: 13. DNA for the CDR3: TGTGCCAGCAGTGAGCCAGCGGGACTTTATGCCGAAGAGACCCAGTACTTC. Its protein is CASSEPAGLYAEETQYF.

This chain joins TRBV10-3 and TRBJ2-7, with TRBD2 as a possible D gene (5 bases). The CDR3 extends over 13 amino acids. Per germline, CDR1 ENHRY and CDR2 SYGVKD. V gave up 2 bases and J gave up 9 bases, with 14 bases separating them. The chain's CDR3 is CAISEGEEVGQYF. The CDR3 nucleotides read TGTGCCATCAGTGAGGGTGAGGAGGTTGGGCAGTACTTC.

In its sample, this clone was seen a few times. The V and J genes are TRBV7-3 and TRBJ2-2; 8 bases fit TRBD2. There are 15 residues in the CDR3. Unmatched junction bases numbered 10, after V lost 5 bases and J lost 8 bases. Germline V CDR1 and CDR2: SGHTA, FQGTGA. The CDR3 DNA is TGTGCCAGCAGCGACCTCGGACTAGCTTCTGGGGAGCTGTTTTTT. The encoded protein is CASSDLGLASGELFF.